These T cell receptor beta chains were read from a single sample in a study of T cell responses to AZD1222 COVID-19 vaccine. The assay was immunoSEQ multiplex PCR, and TCRdb's table has in-frame clones only and misses some. The data contain about 120,000 clones, approximately 85% of them singletons. This material consisted of peripheral blood, taken on day 0 of MenACWY control vaccination. These receptors were collected from an adult in good health. Both conserved end residues are part of each CDR3. The D gene is left open where the match is weak. A row's size may be missing; if present it is once, few, many or a size class.

clone_size j_call v_call d_call cdr3_nt cdr3_aa
. TRBJ1-2 TRBV18 . TGTGCCAGCTCACCGGTAAAAGTAACATCTGGCTATGGCTACACCTTC CASSPVKVTSGYGYTF
few TRBJ1-2 TRBV28 . TGTGCCAGCAGCGATTCAGGGTTCGCTGGCTACACCTTC CASSDSGFAGYTF
. TRBJ1-5 TRBV10-3 TRBD1 TGTGCCACCCGACAGGGGGCGCAAGGACAGCCCCAGCATTTT CATRQGAQGQPQHF
. TRBJ1-6 TRBV18 . TGTGCCAGCTCACCAATCGGCCTACAGGGAGCGGGGAATTCACCCCTCCACTTT CASSPIGLQGAGNSPLHF
. TRBJ1-5 TRBV5-1 . TGCGCCAGCAGCTTGGGGGCAGGGGTCGGAAATCAGCCCCAGCATTTT CASSLGAGVGNQPQHF
few TRBJ2-2 TRBV19 . TGTGCCAGTAAGGAGGGGTGGCGAACCGGGGAGCTGTTTTTT CASKEGWRTGELFF
. TRBJ2-5 TRBV2 . TGTGCCGTGCGACCCCAGGGAGAGACCCAGTACTTC CAVRPQGETQYF
. TRBJ1-1 TRBV13 . TGTGCCAGCAGCTTAGGCCGGCCAGGGGAAACATGGGGCACTGAAGCTTTCTTT CASSLGRPGETWGTEAFF
. TRBJ2-2 TRBV7-9 . TGTGCCAGCAGCTCGTTAACGAGCGGGGAGCTGTTTTTT CASSSLTSGELFF
. TRBJ1-2 TRBV27 . TGTGCCAGCAGCCCAACCAGTTCCTATGGCTACACCTTC CASSPTSSYGYTF
few TRBJ1-2 TRBV2 . TGTGCCAGCAGTGAAGGAGGCCCCGGGACGGCCTATGGCTACACCTTC CASSEGGPGTAYGYTF
. TRBJ1-4 TRBV10-3 TRBD1 TGTGCCATCAGTGAGTCGACAGGGGCGAATAATGAAAAACTGTTTTTT CAISESTGANNEKLFF
. TRBJ1-5 TRBV19 . TGTGCCAGTAGTAGGGGTGGTCAGCCCCAGCATTTT CASSRGGQPQHF
. TRBJ1-2 TRBV6-5 . TGTGCCAGCAGTTATTCAAGGGATAGCTATGGCTACACCTTC CASSYSRDSYGYTF
. TRBJ1-6 TRBV2 . TGTGCCAGCAGCTTTGCACCGGGATATTATAATTCACCCCTCCACTTT CASSFAPGYYNSPLHF
. TRBJ1-1 TRBV25-1 TRBD1 TGTGCCAGCAGTGAATCAATAGGGGGCGGTGGGACTGAAGCTTTCTTT CASSESIGGGGTEAFF
. TRBJ2-2 TRBV5-1 TRBD2 TGCGCCAGCAGCTCCGGGACTAGGAACACCGGGGAGCTGTTTTTT CASSSGTRNTGELFF
once TRBJ1-1 TRBV4-1 . TGCGCCAGCAGCCAAGATTCGCTGAACACTGAAGCTTTCTTT CASSQDSLNTEAFF
. TRBJ2-5 TRBV7-8 TRBD2 TGTGCCAGCAGCCCGCTAGCGGGGGGGCCGGAGACCCAGTACTTC CASSPLAGGPETQYF
. TRBJ2-3 TRBV5-1 TRBD2 TGCGCCAGCAGCTCTACTAGCGGGGGTGATACGCAGTATTTT CASSSTSGGDTQYF
once TRBJ2-1 TRBV13 . TGTGCCAGCAGCTTAGGAGGGTATCGGGACAATGAGCAGTTCTTC CASSLGGYRDNEQFF
. TRBJ1-6 TRBV5-6 . TGTGCCAGCAGCTTCTCTGAAAATTCACCCCTCCACTTT CASSFSENSPLHF
once TRBJ1-6 TRBV9 . TGTGCCAGCAGCCCCGAGGGGGGGAATTCACCCCTCCACTTT CASSPEGGNSPLHF
. TRBJ2-3 TRBV9 . TGTGCCAGCAGCGGAGGGGCCCCAGATACGCAGTATTTT CASSGGAPDTQYF
. TRBJ1-5 TRBV6-2/TRBV6-3 . TGTGCCAGCAGTTATAAGGGCGGGTTTTATAGCAATCAGCCCCAGCATTTT CASSYKGGFYSNQPQHF
. TRBJ1-1 TRBV6-2/TRBV6-3 TRBD1 TGTGCCAGCAGTTACTCTACCCGGAGACAGGGGGCTACTGAAGCTTTCTTT CASSYSTRRQGATEAFF
. TRBJ1-4 TRBV7-8 . TGTGCCAGCAGCGCCCCCGGGATAGCTAATGAAAAACTGTTTTTT CASSAPGIANEKLFF
once TRBJ1-4 TRBV28 TRBD1 TGTGCCAGCAGCACCCTAGGAGCCGGGACAGGGGAAAAACTGTTTTTT CASSTLGAGTGEKLFF
once TRBJ1-2 TRBV6-5 . TGTGCCAGCAGCTACGGGTTCAGAGGAGGCTACACCTTC CASSYGFRGGYTF
few TRBJ1-2 TRBV3-1/TRBV3-2 . TGTGCCAGCAGCCTTGGACCTTATCCTGGCTACACCTTC CASSLGPYPGYTF
. TRBJ2-2 TRBV7-3 . TGTGCCAGCAGCTTATCTCCCGGGGAGCTGTTTTTT CASSLSPGELFF
. TRBJ2-3 TRBV20-1 . TGCAGTGCTAGTGGCCTAGCAAAGGCAGATACGCAGTATTTT CSASGLAKADTQYF
. TRBJ2-2 TRBV5-4 . TGTGCCAGCAGTGTCGGGGGGCCAAGAACCGGGGAGCTGTTTTTT CASSVGGPRTGELFF
. TRBJ2-3 TRBV6-4 . TGTGCCAGCAGTGACTCCAACACAGATACGCAGTATTTT CASSDSNTDTQYF
. TRBJ1-2 TRBV27 . TGTGCCAGCAGTTCTTTAGGGGTGGCTTACTATGGCTACACCTTC CASSSLGVAYYGYTF
. TRBJ1-3 TRBV9 . TGTGCCAGCAGCCCCGTAGATTACTCTGGAAACACCATATATTTT CASSPVDYSGNTIYF
. TRBJ1-5 TRBV7-2 . TGTGCCAGCAGTATACAGGGACGACAGCCCCAGCATTTT CASSIQGRQPQHF
. TRBJ2-5 TRBV7-2 . TGTGCCAGCAGCTTATATTTGGAAGAGACCCAGTACTTC CASSLYLEETQYF
. TRBJ1-1 TRBV12-3/TRBV12-4 . TGTGCCAGCAGTCCGACGGGAAACACTGAAGCTTTCTTT CASSPTGNTEAFF
. TRBJ1-4 TRBV25-1 . TGTGCCAGCAGTTTTGGCAGGCAAAAACTGTTTTTT CASSFGRQKLFF
few TRBJ1-2 TRBV7-2 TRBD1 TGTGCCAGCAGCAGGACAGGGGGGGAAACTAACTATGGCTACACCTTC CASSRTGGETNYGYTF
few TRBJ1-1 TRBV6-5 . TGTGCCAGCAGTTCCAACGACAGGGAAGCTTTCTTT CASSSNDREAFF
. TRBJ1-2 TRBV7-9 . TGTGCCAGCAGCTTACGAGCGGCGAATTATGGCTACACCTTC CASSLRAANYGYTF
. TRBJ1-2 TRBV10-3 TRBD1 TGTGCCATCAGTGAGGGGACAGGGTTTGGCTACACCTTC CAISEGTGFGYTF
. TRBJ2-3 TRBV24-1 TRBD2 TGTGCCACCAGTCGACTAGCGGGGGGGACAGATACGCAGTATTTT CATSRLAGGTDTQYF